The rows below give T cell receptor beta chains drawn from one sample of a study of T cells in localized non-small cell lung cancer. The assay was immunoSEQ multiplex PCR, and TCRdb's table has in-frame clones only and misses some. The table has about 82,000 clones, around 81% seen once. Sequencing used PBMCs, obtained before any cancer treatment. The receptor source for this set is a man aged 35-69 years with stage II squamous cell lung carcinoma. Each CDR3 is given with its conserved first and last residue. Fields, in order: V gene, CDR3 protein.

V: TRBV28; CDR3: CASSSPGTGTKNTIYF
V: TRBV5-4; CDR3: CASSLRGSVYTDTQYF
V: TRBV30; CDR3: CAWAHRENSPLHF
V: TRBV6-5; CDR3: CASSQNGGSGDTQYF
V: TRBV19; CDR3: CASSIDRGGWRTEAFF
V: TRBV27; CDR3: CASSTRGRELSYEQYF
V: TRBV6-5; CDR3: CASSRQGFGANVLTF
V: TRBV5-6; CDR3: CASSWTFGSGELFF
V: TRBV7-9; CDR3: CASSLALGNAAKNIQYF
V: TRBV28; CDR3: CASSFLSYDRGTDTQYF
V: TRBV19; CDR3: CASSIAGYNSPLHF
V: TRBV6-5; CDR3: CASRRGTGWDSPLHF
V: TRBV10-3; CDR3: CAISDSLLGNQPQHF
V: TRBV6-4; CDR3: CASSMDRRNTGELFF
V: TRBV6-5; CDR3: CASTSGREQFF
V: TRBV6-6; CDR3: CASSNTGGYTF